This T cell receptor (beta chain) was captured in a study of radiotherapy plus CTLA-4 blockade in lung cancer. For the study at large: Objective response rate was around 20%; disease control rate, 25% to 35%. Broader study findings: Early blood T cell clone dynamics, with interferon-beta, were reported to best predict response. Clones of tumor-derived TCRs expanded in blood after radiotherapy plus ipilimumab.

Comments on this clone: Its cognate antigen is unknown.

The CDR3 totals 13 residues. Germline V gene sequence: CDR1 SEHNR, CDR2 FQNEAQ (reference sequence). Trimming took 1 base from V and 7 from J, leaving 8 bases between them. CTLA-4 blockade using ipilimumab, together with focal radiation, was received by patients with chemo-refractory metastatic non-small-cell lung cancer. Clones were sequenced by immunoSEQ multiplex PCR, and TCRdb holds only the in-frame ones, with some missing. In the table there are about 78,000 clones, approximately 86% of which are singletons. The V call is TRBV7-9, the J call TRBJ1-5; D is unclear. This TCR was recovered from a human donor with non-small cell lung cancer who had stable disease on radiotherapy plus ipilimumab. The sequenced sample was peripheral blood, obtained from a patient treated with radiotherapy plus ipilimumab. CDR3 in DNA: TGTGCCAGCAGCTTAGATTGGGGACAGCCCCAGCATTTT. It encodes CASSLDWGQPQHF.